These 23 T cell receptor beta chains were sequenced from one sample in a study of T cells in Graves' hyperthyroidism and ophthalmopathy. TCR beta CDR3 regions were amplified from RNA. The HTBI set primed first-round TCR CDR3 RT-PCR. One entry per CDR3 protein, called by TCRdb with MiXCR from the multiplex PCR reads. The sample yields around 540,000 distinct CDR3 sequences, about 16% seen once. Sequencing was done on a sample of blood. All receptors derive from a woman in her 30s with Graves' ophthalmopathy.

This rearrangement joins TRBV7-9 to TRBJ2-1; no definite D call. Germline assignment: CDR1 SEHNR and CDR2 FQNEAQ (reference sequence). This CDR3 is built from 14 residues. V lost 5 bases, J lost 5 bases, and 13 bases lay in between. The CDR3 nucleotides are TGTGCCAGCAGCCGCACAGCAAATCACAATGAGCAGTTCTTC. Protein product: CASSRTANHNEQFF.

The chain links TRBV19 to TRBJ2-7, with TRBD2 as a possible D gene (6 bases). Trimming shortened V by 5 bases and J by 6 bases, and 14 bases separated the two germline ends. This CDR3 region has 13 residues. In germline, CDR1 is LNHDA, CDR2 SQIVND (reference sequence). The CDR3 DNA reads as TGTGCCAGTAGTCTTGCGGGAAGCGGCGAGCAGTACTTC. Translation gives CASSLAGSGEQYF.

With regard to this clonotype: Given a much more abundant clone one base away, this may be a read error. The chain joins TRBV27 to TRBJ2-3; 8 bases map to TRBD2. CDR3 length equals 16 residues. The J segment lost 5 bases and the V segment lost 10 bases, leaving 17 bases of the junction unmatched. From germline, CDR1 is MNHEY and CDR2 SMNVEV (reference sequence). The CDR3 is CANRTLSGLGVDTQYF. The CDR3 region has the DNA TGTGCCAACAGAACCTTATCGGGACTAGGAGTAGATACGCAGTATTTT.

The rearrangement uses TRBV5-1 and TRBJ2-2; D is unresolved. This CDR3 has 14 residues. Germline V gene sequence: CDR1 SGHRS, CDR2 YFSETQ. V was pared by 4 bases and J by 4 bases, with 11 bases between. CDR3 loop: CASSLDWVTGELFF. The CDR3 nucleotides are TGCGCCAGCAGCCTTGATTGGGTCACCGGGGAGCTGTTTTTT.

This clonotype has more than one count but fewer than ten. A much larger clone differs by one base, so this may be a read error. The chain uses TRBV13 and TRBJ2-3; D unresolved. The germline V gene encodes CDR1 PRHDT and CDR2 FYEKMQ (reference sequence). CDR3 size: 13 residues. The DNA of the CDR3 is TGTGCCAGCAGCTTACAGAACACAGATACGCGGTATTTT. Residues: CASSLQNTDTRYF.

This chain links TRBV5-1 with TRBJ1-5; 10 bases are a match to TRBD1. The V gene's germline CDR1 is SGHRS and CDR2 YFSETQ. Trimming cost V 1 base and J 6 bases; bases outside gene matches: 4. The CDR3 has 15 residues. This CDR3 reads CASSLRTGGGQPQHF. The DNA of the CDR3 is TGCGCCAGCAGCTTGCGGACAGGGGGTGGTCAGCCCCAGCATTTT. The full variable domain, its missing parts supplied by reference TRBV5-1 and TRBJ1-5, is KAGVTQTPRYLIKTRGQQVTLSCSPISGHRSVSWYQQTPGQGLQFLFEYFSETQRNKGNFPGRFSGRQFSNSRSEMNVSTLELGDSALYLCASSLRTGGGQPQHFGDGTRLSIL.

This clonotype was seen many times. CDR3: CASSSRTGATREQFF. CDR3 in DNA: TGTGCCAGCAGCTCGCGGACAGGGGCAACCCGGGAGCAGTTCTTC. The chain links TRBV7-9 to TRBJ2-1; 9 bases map to TRBD1. The V and J ends lost 4 bases and 10 bases, in that order; junction bases with no gene match: 11. Germline V gives CDR1 SEHNR, CDR2 FQNEAQ (reference sequence). CDR3 length: 15 residues.

A few counts support this clonotype. This rearrangement joins TRBV27 to TRBJ2-2, with a weak D call TRBD2 (5 bases). This CDR3 is 15 amino acids long. Germline CDR1 MNHEY, CDR2 SMNVEV (reference sequence). With 2 bases removed from V and 5 bases from J, the gap between germline ends came to 12 bases. The CDR3 DNA is TGTGCCAGCAGTTTAACCGGGGTATTGACCGGGGAGCTGTTTTTT. Encoded protein: CASSLTGVLTGELFF.

The chain recombines TRBV7-9 with TRBJ1-4, with no clear D. CDR3 length: 15 residues. CDR1 and CDR2 from the germline V gene are SEHNR and FQNEAQ (reference sequence). V lost 5 bases and J lost 5, with 15 bases in between. CDR3 sequence reads: CASSPPGGPNEKLFF. CDR3 DNA sequence: TGTGCCAGCAGCCCCCCCGGCGGCCCAAATGAAAAACTGTTTTTT.

This clonotype was seen repeatedly, ten times or more. The chain uses TRBV11-2 and TRBJ2-1; 14 nucleotides align to TRBD2. The ends lost 4 bases at V and 11 bases at J; junction bases unmatched: 4. The V gene's germline CDR1 is SGHAT and CDR2 FQNNGV. This CDR3 spans 14 amino acids. CDR3 loop: CASSSGLAGAQQFF. CDR3 coding DNA: TGTGCCAGCAGCTCGGGACTAGCGGGAGCACAGCAGTTCTTC.

This clonotype was found many times. The chain employs TRBV12-3 or TRBV12-4 and TRBJ1-5, with 8 nucleotides matching TRBD1. J gave up 6 bases and V 6 bases, and 7 bases lay outside the gene matches. The CDR3 runs 14 residues. CDR3 sequence reads: CASSGQGGGQPQHF. As DNA, the CDR3 is TGTGCCAGCAGCGGACAGGGCGGCGGTCAGCCCCAGCATTTT.

This clonotype was seen more than once but under ten times. The junction shows a germline mismatch at one end, possibly a read error. This chain connects TRBV28 to TRBJ2-7; 7 bases align to TRBD2. Germline-derived CDR1 and CDR2 are MDHEN and SYDVKM. CDR3 length equals 13 residues. In DNA, the CDR3 is TGTGCCAGTAGTTTGCCTCCCGGGGGGGAGCAGTACTTC. Translated: CASSLPPGGEQYF.

This clonotype was seen only a few times. V usage is TRBV11-1 and J usage is TRBJ2-7; D may be TRBD1 or TRBD2 (5 bases each). V lost 5 bases and J lost 2, with 13 bases in between. The CDR3 spans 14 residues. Looked up from germline, CDR1 is SGHAT and CDR2 is FQDESV (reference sequence). The CDR3 bases are TGTGCCAGCAGCCCCAGGGACGAGACCTACGAGCAGTACTTC. Encoded protein: CASSPRDETYEQYF.

This clonotype was seen a handful of times. The V gene is TRBV20-1, the J gene TRBJ2-7; weak D call: TRBD1 (6 bases). Trimming cost V 4 bases and J 6 bases, with 16 bases left between them. Germline assignment: CDR1 DFQATT and CDR2 SNEGSKA (reference sequence). The CDR3 contains 13 residues. DNA of the CDR3: TGCAGTGCTATTAGTGGGGGCATCTCCGAGCAGTACTTC. It yields the protein CSAISGGISEQYF.

The chain joins TRBV7-3 to TRBJ2-2; D is possibly TRBD2 (5 bases). The germline V gene encodes CDR1 SGHTA and CDR2 FQGTGA. V was pared by 3 bases and J by 3 bases, with 14 bases between. The CDR3 spans 16 residues. CDR3 nucleotides: TGTGCCAGCAGCTTTCTCCGGGGTGGTTACACCGGGGAGCTGTTTTTT. Amino acids: CASSFLRGGYTGELFF.

J is TRBJ2-1 and V is TRBV6-1, with D hard to call. This CDR3 has 14 amino acids. Germline V gene data show CDR1 as MNHNS and CDR2 as SASEGT. V was clipped by 5 bases and J by 1 base, with 9 bases between them. The CDR3 nucleotides read TGTGCCAGCAGTTCAAGTATATCCTACAATGAGCAGTTCTTC. It encodes CASSSSISYNEQFF.

This clonotype was seen a few times. The chain joins TRBV7-9 to TRBJ1-4; 8 nucleotides line up with TRBD1. With 3 bases clipped from V and 8 bases from J, the junction kept 5 bases outside the gene matches. In germline, CDR1 is SEHNR, CDR2 FQNEAQ (reference sequence). There are 14 residues in the CDR3. DNA of the CDR3: TGTGCCAGCAGCTTGACAGGGGAATGGGAAAAACTGTTTTTT. This translates into CASSLTGEWEKLFF.

This clonotype was seen many times. The chain links TRBV10-3 to TRBJ2-3; 12 positions agree with TRBD2. Unmatched junction bases numbered 5, after V lost 6 bases and J lost 1 base. The CDR3 totals 16 residues. Germline-derived CDR1 and CDR2 are ENHRY and SYGVKD. The CDR3 sequence is CAIRPTSGSRTDTQYF. As DNA, the CDR3 is TGTGCCATCAGGCCGACTAGCGGGAGTCGCACAGATACGCAGTATTTT.

This clonotype was seen at least ten times. This chain connects TRBV3-1 to TRBJ2-7; possibly TRBD2 for D (6 bases). The CDR3 contains 15 residues. Deletions cut 6 bases from V and 2 bases from J, with 17 bases between. Germline lookup yields CDR1 LGHDT and CDR2 YNNKEL (reference sequence). The CDR3 sequence: CASSLRDSGPYEQYF. CDR3 nucleotides: TGTGCCAGCAGTCTTAGGGACTCCGGCCCCTACGAGCAGTACTTC.

This clonotype was counted only a few times. A much larger clonotype is one base distant, so this may be a read error. The chain recombines TRBV27 with TRBJ2-1; the D is unclear. This CDR3 region has 16 residues. Germline V lookup: CDR1 MNHEY, CDR2 SMNVEV (reference sequence). Trimming removed 1 base at V and 0 bases at J, with 10 bases between. The CDR3 region has the DNA TGTGCCAGCAGTTTATACGGCAGGAGCTCCTACAATGAGCAGTTCTTC. It encodes CASSLYGRSSYNEQFF.

The chain couples TRBV6-2 or TRBV6-3 to TRBJ2-1; 10 bases line up with TRBD1. The germline gives CDR1 MNHEY, CDR2 SVGEGT. The CDR3 contains 14 residues. V was clipped by 4 bases and J by 9 bases; unmatched bases: 6. CDR3 loop: CASSLGQGYGEQFF. The CDR3, as DNA: TGTGCCAGCAGTTTGGGACAGGGGTACGGTGAGCAGTTCTTC.

The rearrangement links TRBV5-1 to TRBJ2-2, with 10 bases matching TRBD1. The CDR3 extends over 16 amino acids. Germline V gene lookup returns CDR1 SGHRS and CDR2 YFSETQ. The ends lost 4 bases at V and 6 bases at J; junction bases unmatched: 9. DNA of the CDR3: TGCGCCAGCAGCGTCTCCGGGACAGGGGAATCCGGGGAGCTGTTTTTT. It encodes CASSVSGTGESGELFF.

This clonotype has ten or more counts. V usage is TRBV7-3 and J usage is TRBJ2-5; unclear D gene. The CDR3 is 13 amino acids. The germline V and J ends were trimmed by 3 bases and 5 bases, with 10 bases remaining between them. Looked up from germline, CDR1 is SGHTA and CDR2 is FQGTGA. CDR3 sequence: CASSLLHGETQYF. Here the CDR3 DNA reads TGTGCCAGCAGCTTGCTCCACGGGGAGACCCAGTACTTC.